A single sample gave rise to the 19 T cell receptor beta chains below, sequenced in a study of T cells in Graves' hyperthyroidism and ophthalmopathy (dated by TCRdb to the late 2010s). Receptor libraries were prepared by multiplex PCR. Sequencing was performed on an Illumina HiSeq 2000. The TCR beta CDR3 regions were amplified from the RNA transcripts. The TCR CDR3 was subjected to a first round of RT-PCR using the HTBI primer set and the Qiagen OneStep RT-PCR kit. TCRdb took the public reads, trimmed them with fastp at Q25, ran MiXCR for clone calling and kept in-frame beta chains. Here each entry gathers all rows of one CDR3 protein and keeps the most common genes and DNA. The sample table shows more than 450,000 distinct CDR3 sequences, and about 15% are seen once. The ten largest clones take up more than 11% of the sample. Specimen: blood. The source is a woman between 40 and 55 years old with Graves' hyperthyroidism.

There are many counts of this clonotype. V gene TRBV5-1 combines with J gene TRBJ2-1, with D perhaps TRBD1 or TRBD2 (5 bases each). From germline, CDR1 is SGHRS and CDR2 YFSETQ. V lost 1 base, J lost 10 bases, and 12 bases lay in between. The CDR3 loop spans 13 amino acids. CDR3 residues: CASSLWGNREQFF. CDR3 nucleotide sequence: TGCGCCAGCAGCTTGTGGGGGAATAGGGAGCAGTTCTTC.

In DNA, the CDR3 is TGTGCCAGCATATCAGGGGACAGAGGATTAAATCAGCCCCAGCATTTT. Its protein product is CASISGDRGLNQPQHF. The rearrangement uses TRBV6-2 or TRBV6-3 and TRBJ1-5; 7 bases agree with TRBD1. The V gene end was trimmed by 7 bases and the J gene end by 4 bases; junction bases not matched to a gene: 13. This CDR3 has 16 residues. The germline CDR1 and CDR2 sequences are MNHEY and SVGEGT.

This clonotype was seen ten or more times. The chain joins TRBV5-1 to TRBJ2-1, with 12 bases lining up with TRBD2. The germline gives CDR1 SGHRS, CDR2 YFSETQ. V shed 8 bases, J shed 4 bases, and the junction held 4 bases outside the gene matches. The CDR3 extends over 14 amino acids. CDR3 nucleotide sequence: TGCGCCAGTAGGACTAGCGGGGAGTACAATGAGCAGTTCTTC. This gives the protein CASRTSGEYNEQFF.

The CDR3 spells CASSSQGQPSTDTQYF. CDR3 coding DNA: TGCGCCAGCAGCTCCCAGGGACAGCCTAGCACAGATACGCAGTATTTT. The rearrangement joins TRBV5-1 to TRBJ2-3; 7 bases match TRBD1. Germline lookup yields CDR1 SGHRS and CDR2 YFSETQ. The V and J ends lost 3 bases and 0 bases, in that order; junction bases with no gene match: 7. This CDR3 region has 16 residues. The full variable domain, in which reference TRBV5-1 and TRBJ2-3 provide the parts outside the CDR3, is KAGVTQTPRYLIKTRGQQVTLSCSPISGHRSVSWYQQTPGQGLQFLFEYFSETQRNKGNFPGRFSGRQFSNSRSEMNVSTLELGDSALYLCASSSQGQPSTDTQYFGPGTRLTVL.

This clonotype was recorded at least ten times. One end of the junction does not line up with germline, which may come from a read error. The genes are TRBV7-9 and TRBJ2-7, with 7 nucleotides matching TRBD2. The CDR3 has 13 residues. Germline CDR1 and CDR2: SEHNR and FQNEAQ (reference sequence). The DNA of the CDR3 is TGCGCCAGCAGCTTGGCGGGAGTCTACGAGCAGTACTTC. This codes for CASSLAGVYEQYF.

J is TRBJ1-5 and V is TRBV7-9; D is unresolved. Germline values: CDR1 SEHNR, CDR2 FQNEAQ (reference sequence). The CDR3 contains 12 residues. V lost 4 bases, J lost 8 bases, and 9 bases lay in between. CDR3 region: CASSSPREPQHF. The CDR3 DNA is TGTGCCAGCAGCTCCCCTAGGGAGCCCCAGCATTTT.

This clonotype has at least ten counts. A much larger clone lies one base from this, so it may be a read error. The genes are TRBV6-1 and TRBJ2-5; no firm D call. Trimming removed 6 bases from V and 1 base from J, with 3 bases in between. From germline, CDR1 is MNHNS and CDR2 SASEGT. The CDR3 has 11 amino acids. CDR3 in amino acids: CASSTQETQYF. In DNA form, the CDR3 reads TGTGCCAGCAGCACCCAAGAGACCCAGTACTTC.

This clonotype was seen many times. The rearrangement uses TRBV13 and TRBJ2-7, with 12 bases matching TRBD2. Trimming removed 5 bases from V and 7 bases from J; junction bases left unmatched: 6. This CDR3 spans 14 amino acids. Germline assignment: CDR1 PRHDT and CDR2 FYEKMQ (reference sequence). The CDR3 coding sequence is TGTGCCAGCAGCCGTGGACTAGCGGGACGTGAGCAGTACTTC. Amino acids: CASSRGLAGREQYF.

In its sample, this clonotype was seen many times. This chain links TRBV2 with TRBJ2-2, with 13 bases that match TRBD2. V lost 5 bases and J lost 2; bases outside the gene matches: 8. The CDR3 covers 18 residues. Germline assignment: CDR1 SNHLY and CDR2 FYNNEI. The DNA for the CDR3 is TGTGCCAGCAGTTTATCCGGACTAGCGGGAGTAAACACCGGGGAGCTGTTTTTT. Residues: CASSLSGLAGVNTGELFF. Using reference TRBV2 and TRBJ2-2 for the parts outside the CDR3, the full variable domain is EPEVTQTPSHQVTQMGQEVILRCVPISNHLYFYWYRQILGQKVEFLVSFYNNEISEKSEIFDDQFSVERPDGSNFTLKIRSTKLEDSAMYFCASSLSGLAGVNTGELFFGEGSRLTVL.

Only a few counts were recorded for this clonotype. This chain links TRBV5-1 with TRBJ2-3, with 12 bases matching TRBD1. Germline-derived CDR1 and CDR2 are SGHRS and YFSETQ. V was clipped by 5 bases and J by 4 bases; unmatched bases: 5. The CDR3 is made up of 15 amino acids. CDR3 residues: CASRVGTGGPDTQYF. The CDR3 coding sequence is TGCGCCAGCAGGGTTGGGACAGGGGGCCCAGATACGCAGTATTTT.

This clonotype was seen only a few times. The chain uses TRBV20-1 and TRBJ1-2; a possible D gene is TRBD1 (6 bases). Germline CDR1 is DFQATT and CDR2 is SNEGSKA (reference sequence). V was shortened by 7 bases and J by 5 bases, with 17 bases between the two germline ends. The CDR3 consists of 13 residues. The DNA of the CDR3 is TGCAGTGTTCTTCGCGGGGGCGAATATGGCTACACCTTC. Protein: CSVLRGGEYGYTF.

This clonotype showed up many times. The genes are TRBV20-1 and TRBJ2-1; D may be TRBD1 (5 bases). The CDR3 is 14 amino acids. The V gene lost 0 bases and the J gene lost 6 bases, with 12 bases spanning the gap. The V gene's germline CDR1 is DFQATT and CDR2 SNEGSKA (reference sequence). CDR3 in DNA: TGCAGTGCTAGAGATCCGGGCAGGGCCAATGAGCAGTTCTTC. Translated, it gives CSARDPGRANEQFF.

This clonotype was counted ten times or more. This chain links TRBV28 with TRBJ2-1; 12 bases map to TRBD2. CDR1 is MDHEN, CDR2 SYDVKM, per germline. Trimming at V came to 1 base and at J to 7 bases, leaving 11 bases not matched to a gene. The CDR3 has 18 residues. The CDR3 region has the DNA TGTGCCAGCAGTTTATCCGTACTAGCGGGAGGCTTCACGAATGAGCAGTTCTTC. It specifies CASSLSVLAGGFTNEQFF.

This clonotype was seen ten or more times. The rearrangement joins TRBV6-5 to TRBJ1-2, with 11 bases matching TRBD1. With V trimmed by 0 bases and J by 3 bases, 3 bases remained unmatched. CDR1 and CDR2 (germline): MNHEY, SVGAGI. This CDR3 has 16 residues. CDR3 in amino acids: CASSYSGTGGDYGYTF. DNA for the CDR3: TGTGCCAGCAGTTACTCGGGGACAGGGGGAGACTATGGCTACACCTTC.

Regarding this clonotype: A read error may be the cause here, since a much bigger clone is one base away. The conserved final phenylalanine or tryptophan is absent from the CDR3, which likely points to a read error. The rearrangement uses TRBV27 and TRBJ2-7, with D perhaps matching TRBD2 (5 bases). The CDR3 length is 13 residues. Germline CDR1 reads MNHEY; CDR2 reads SMNVEV (reference sequence). Trimming removed 5 bases from V and 0 bases from J, with 8 bases in between. The CDR3 region has the DNA TGTGCCAGCAGTGGCGGGCCCTCCTACGAGCAGTACCTC. Translated: CASSGGPSYEQYL.

This clonotype was seen repeatedly, ten times or more. The V and J genes are TRBV12-3 or TRBV12-4 and TRBJ1-6, with D possibly TRBD1 on 5 matching bases. CDR3 length: 15 residues. Trimming pared 7 bases from V and 7 bases from J, leaving 17 bases between. CDR3 sequence reads: CASTPGTAHNSPLHF. The CDR3 DNA reads as TGTGCCAGCACCCCAGGGACTGCCCACAATTCACCCCTCCACTTT.

This clonotype came up many times. The V call is TRBV20-1, the J call TRBJ2-1; 10 bases match TRBD2. This CDR3 has 14 amino acids. V shed 0 bases and J 7 bases; nucleotides not matched to a gene: 3. CDR1 DFQATT and CDR2 SNEGSKA come from the germline V gene (reference sequence). This CDR3 is CSAREAGGLNEQFF. As DNA, the CDR3 is TGCAGTGCTAGAGAAGCGGGAGGGTTAAATGAGCAGTTCTTC.

The J gene is TRBJ1-1, the V gene TRBV27; 7 bases agree with TRBD1. J gave up 3 bases and V 2 bases, and 9 bases lay outside the gene matches. Germline-derived CDR1 and CDR2 are MNHEY and SMNVEV (reference sequence). There are 16 residues in the CDR3. CDR3 nucleotides: TGTGCCAGCAGTTTAAAGGGATCAGGGGGACACACTGAAGCTTTCTTT. It is translated as CASSLKGSGGHTEAFF.

This clonotype was seen ten or more times. J is TRBJ1-1 and V is TRBV18; 7 positions agree with TRBD1. The CDR3 contains 13 residues. Germline CDR1 is KGHSH and CDR2 is LQKENI. V shed 4 bases, J shed 11 bases, and the junction held 10 bases outside the gene matches. CDR3 protein: CASSRSGTEWAFF. In DNA, the CDR3 is TGTGCCAGCTCACGTTCCGGGACAGAGTGGGCTTTCTTT.